Shown below are 7 T cell receptor beta chains from a single sample sequenced in a study of T cells after yellow fever vaccination. TCRdb redid the calling of the 5' RACE reads with MiXCR, one entry per CDR3 protein. The profile covers 300,000 to 400,000 distinct CDR3 sequences, with roughly 10% appearing a single time and 2.5% to 4% taken by the ten largest. The sequencing used CD4+ T cells sorted from PBMCs, collected 45 days after the yellow fever booster vaccination. These receptors were taken from a man aged 18-30 years who received the YFV17D yellow fever vaccine.

This clonotype has more than one count but fewer than ten. The chain joins TRBV6-5 to TRBJ1-1; D remains unclear. Germline CDR1 and CDR2: MNHEY and SVGAGI. V lost 0 bases to trimming and J lost 4 bases, with 9 bases between them. CDR3 length equals 14 residues. This CDR3 reads CASSYSKWITEAFF. The CDR3 nucleotides read TGTGCCAGCAGTTACTCTAAATGGATCACTGAAGCTTTCTTT.

The sample holds a few counts of this clonotype. The chain uses TRBV5-4 and TRBJ1-2; D is unresolved. Looked up from germline, CDR1 is SGHNT and CDR2 is YYREEE (reference sequence). V lost 0 bases and J lost 4, with 10 bases in between. The CDR3 contains 14 residues. CDR3 sequence reads: CASSLGTNTYGYTF. As DNA, the CDR3 is TGTGCCAGCAGCTTGGGTACTAACACCTATGGCTACACCTTC. The entire variable domain, with the rest obtained from reference TRBV5-4 and TRBJ1-2, is as follows: ETGVTQSPTHLIKTRGQQVTLRCSSQSGHNTVSWYQQALGQGPQFIFQYYREEENGRGNFPPRFSGLQFPNYSSELNVNALELDDSALYLCASSLGTNTYGYTFGSGTRLTVV.

This chain joins TRBV30 and TRBJ1-2; the D is unclear. This CDR3 spans 11 amino acids. CDR1 and CDR2 from the germline V gene are GTSNPN and SVGIG (reference sequence). The V end was cut by 6 bases, the J end by 4 bases, with 9 bases between. CDR3: CACQVTYGYTF. Here the CDR3 DNA reads TGTGCCTGTCAGGTTACCTATGGCTACACCTTC.

This clonotype occurred a few times. The V call is TRBV11-2, the J call TRBJ1-1; D unresolved. Germline CDR1 reads SGHAT; CDR2 reads FQNNGV. V lost 2 bases and J 1 base, leaving 8 bases between the germline ends. The CDR3 spans 14 residues. The CDR3 DNA follows: TGTGCCAGCAGCTTAAGCAGAGCGAACACTGAAGCTTTCTTT. Its translation: CASSLSRANTEAFF.

This clonotype was observed at least ten times. CDR3 nucleotides: TGCAGTGCTAGACAAACACTGAACACTGAAGCTTTCTTT. Translated, it gives CSARQTLNTEAFF. J is TRBJ1-1 and V is TRBV20-1; no clear D gene. Trimming shortened V by 2 bases and J by 0 bases, and 7 bases separated the two germline ends. Germline CDR1 and CDR2: DFQATT and SNEGSKA (reference sequence). The CDR3 extends over 13 amino acids.

The table lists this clonotype with a few counts. The rearrangement links TRBV5-6 to TRBJ1-1; 8 nucleotides line up with TRBD1. Germline-derived CDR1 and CDR2 are SGHDT and YYEEEE. The V segment lost 6 bases and the J segment 4 bases; nucleotides outside the gene matches: 2. The CDR3 has 12 residues. This CDR3 is CASKDRGTEAFF. The CDR3 DNA sequence: TGTGCCAGCAAAGACAGGGGCACTGAAGCTTTCTTT.

The V call is TRBV21-1, the J call TRBJ2-5; TRBD1 is the table's D call and was not checked against the DNA. TRBV21-1 constitutes a pseudogene. CDR3 length equals 15 residues. Written as DNA, the CDR3 is TGTGCCAGCAGCAACGATACAGGAAGGGGAGAGACCCAGTACTTC. This gives the protein CASSNDTGRGETQYF.